The rows below give T cell receptor beta chains drawn from one sample of a study of blood T cell repertoires in COVID-19. Here immunoSEQ multiplex PCR was the method, and the copy in TCRdb shows in-frame clones only, minus some. The sample lists 150,000 to 200,000 clones, 65% to 85% occurring once. The sequenced sample consisted of peripheral blood. These TCRs come from a man aged 55 to 70 with active or convalescent COVID-19. Both conserved end residues are part of each CDR3. A D gene is named only where the DNA matches it firmly. Clone size is shown for a subset of rows, as once, few, many or a class of expanded clone.

v_gene: TRBV5-1
abundance: .
d_gene: TRBD2
j_gene: TRBJ2-7
CDR3nt: TGCGCCAGCAGCTTGCCGGGAGGCTCCTACGAGCAGTACTTC
CDR3aa: CASSLPGGSYEQYF

v_gene: TRBV18
abundance: .
d_gene: .
j_gene: TRBJ1-1
CDR3nt: TGTGCCAGCTCACCCTCGACAGCCACGAACACTGAAGCTTTCTTT
CDR3aa: CASSPSTATNTEAFF

v_gene: TRBV4-3
abundance: .
d_gene: .
j_gene: TRBJ2-3
CDR3nt: TGCGCCAGCAGCCAAGATCCCAGCGGGTATACAGATACGCAGTATTTT
CDR3aa: CASSQDPSGYTDTQYF

v_gene: TRBV18
abundance: .
d_gene: TRBD1
j_gene: TRBJ1-4
CDR3nt: TGTGCCAGCTCACCTTTGACAGGGCGTCACGAAAAACTGTTTTTT
CDR3aa: CASSPLTGRHEKLFF

v_gene: TRBV28
abundance: .
d_gene: .
j_gene: TRBJ1-2
CDR3nt: TGTGCCAGCAGTTCGCGGATCTATGGCTACACCTTC
CDR3aa: CASSSRIYGYTF

v_gene: TRBV3-1/TRBV3-2
abundance: .
d_gene: .
j_gene: TRBJ2-3
CDR3nt: TGTGCCAGCAGCCAAGCCCCTTCCTTCACAGATACGCAGTATTTT
CDR3aa: CASSQAPSFTDTQYF

v_gene: TRBV7-9
abundance: .
d_gene: TRBD1
j_gene: TRBJ1-2
CDR3nt: TGTGCCAGCAGCCTGGGACAGGCGCCTAACTATGGCTACACCTTC
CDR3aa: CASSLGQAPNYGYTF

v_gene: TRBV18
abundance: .
d_gene: .
j_gene: TRBJ2-6
CDR3nt: TGTGCCAGCTCACCAGTCTCTCCCCTCGGGGCCAACGTCCTGACTTTC
CDR3aa: CASSPVSPLGANVLTF

v_gene: TRBV28
abundance: .
d_gene: .
j_gene: TRBJ1-6
CDR3nt: TGTGCCAGCAGTTTAGCCCCCACGGGGGTGAGGAATTCACCCCTCCACTTT
CDR3aa: CASSLAPTGVRNSPLHF

v_gene: TRBV6-2/TRBV6-3
abundance: few
d_gene: .
j_gene: TRBJ1-2
CDR3nt: TGTGCCAGCAGTTCGGCAGGGGATGGCTATGGCTACACCTTC
CDR3aa: CASSSAGDGYGYTF

v_gene: TRBV28
abundance: once
d_gene: TRBD2
j_gene: TRBJ2-3
CDR3nt: TGTGCCAGCAGTCCCCCACGCGGGAGGGCGATAGATACGCAGTATTTT
CDR3aa: CASSPPRGRAIDTQYF

v_gene: TRBV6-5
abundance: .
d_gene: .
j_gene: TRBJ1-4
CDR3nt: TGTGCCAGCAGTCAGGGCGACAGGCTGTTTGAAAAACTGTTTTTT
CDR3aa: CASSQGDRLFEKLFF

v_gene: TRBV6-5
abundance: .
d_gene: .
j_gene: TRBJ1-5
CDR3nt: TGTGCCAGCCGAGGTGGGAGGGATCAGCCCCAGCATTTT
CDR3aa: CASRGGRDQPQHF

v_gene: TRBV5-1
abundance: .
d_gene: .
j_gene: TRBJ1-1
CDR3nt: TGCGCCAGCAGCCCGGACAGACCCCCTAACACTGAAGCTTTCTTT
CDR3aa: CASSPDRPPNTEAFF

v_gene: TRBV19
abundance: .
d_gene: .
j_gene: TRBJ1-1
CDR3nt: TGTGCCAGTGGTTACAGGGAAATAAACACTGAAGCTTTCTTT
CDR3aa: CASGYREINTEAFF

v_gene: TRBV28
abundance: once
d_gene: .
j_gene: TRBJ1-5
CDR3nt: TGTGCCAGCAGCCAGGTAGGGGTCAATCAGCCCCAGCATTTT
CDR3aa: CASSQVGVNQPQHF

v_gene: TRBV7-3
abundance: .
d_gene: TRBD2
j_gene: TRBJ2-3
CDR3nt: TGTGCCAGCAGTCTAGCGGGTGGCATCGTTACGCAGTATTTT
CDR3aa: CASSLAGGIVTQYF

v_gene: TRBV7-2
abundance: .
d_gene: .
j_gene: TRBJ2-1
CDR3nt: TGTGCCAGCAGCTTAGGACTTTTCCCCACTCACAATGAGCAGTTCTTC
CDR3aa: CASSLGLFPTHNEQFF

v_gene: TRBV6-2/TRBV6-3
abundance: .
d_gene: .
j_gene: TRBJ2-5
CDR3nt: TGTGCCAGCAGTGGGCAGGCAGGACAAGAGACCCAGTACTTC
CDR3aa: CASSGQAGQETQYF

v_gene: TRBV3-1/TRBV3-2
abundance: .
d_gene: .
j_gene: TRBJ1-2
CDR3nt: TGTGCCAGCAGCCAAGGATCCCATTGGGCAGGGGACGATGGCTACACCTTC
CDR3aa: CASSQGSHWAGDDGYTF

v_gene: TRBV4-3
abundance: once
d_gene: .
j_gene: TRBJ1-6
CDR3nt: TGCGCCAGCAGCCTTCGGGGAAAGGCCTATAATTCACCCCTCCACTTT
CDR3aa: CASSLRGKAYNSPLHF

v_gene: TRBV21-1
abundance: once
d_gene: .
j_gene: TRBJ2-7
CDR3nt: TGTGCCAGCAGCAAACCCGGTATCTACGAGCAGTACTTC
CDR3aa: CASSKPGIYEQYF

v_gene: TRBV30
abundance: .
d_gene: .
j_gene: TRBJ1-4
CDR3nt: TGTGCCTGGAGTGTACGCGTAACTAATGAAAAACTGTTTTTT
CDR3aa: CAWSVRVTNEKLFF

v_gene: TRBV19
abundance: .
d_gene: TRBD1
j_gene: TRBJ2-5
CDR3nt: TGTGCCAGTAGTCCGAACAGGGGGCGAGAGACCCAGTACTTC
CDR3aa: CASSPNRGRETQYF

v_gene: TRBV2
abundance: .
d_gene: TRBD1
j_gene: TRBJ1-2
CDR3nt: TGTGCCAGCAGTAATACAGGGGGAATCTCCTATGGCTACACCTTC
CDR3aa: CASSNTGGISYGYTF

v_gene: TRBV24-1
abundance: .
d_gene: .
j_gene: TRBJ1-1
CDR3nt: TGTGCCTCCCAGGGACACATGAACACTGAAGCTTTCTTT
CDR3aa: CASQGHMNTEAFF

v_gene: TRBV28
abundance: .
d_gene: .
j_gene: TRBJ2-5
CDR3nt: TGTGCCAGCAGTTTGTTCGTTGAGACCCAGTACTTC
CDR3aa: CASSLFVETQYF

v_gene: TRBV5-6
abundance: .
d_gene: .
j_gene: TRBJ1-2
CDR3nt: TGTGCCAGCAACCCTGGACAGAGGTATGGCTACACCTTC
CDR3aa: CASNPGQRYGYTF

v_gene: TRBV7-8
abundance: many
d_gene: .
j_gene: TRBJ1-1
CDR3nt: TGTGCCAGCAGCTTAGGGCAGGGGCTGAACACTGAAGCTTTCTTT
CDR3aa: CASSLGQGLNTEAFF

v_gene: TRBV7-8
abundance: .
d_gene: .
j_gene: TRBJ1-2
CDR3nt: TGTGCCAGCAGGGACCCTTCCCTGTCGGGGTACGGCTACACCTTC
CDR3aa: CASRDPSLSGYGYTF

v_gene: TRBV5-1
abundance: .
d_gene: TRBD1
j_gene: TRBJ2-7
CDR3nt: TGCGCCAGCAGCTCCCTCGGGACAGGGTCTTTCGAGCAGTACTTC
CDR3aa: CASSSLGTGSFEQYF

v_gene: TRBV6-6
abundance: .
d_gene: .
j_gene: TRBJ2-7
CDR3nt: TGTGCCAGCAGTCCAGGAGGAAACACGGGGGTGAAGCAGTACTTC
CDR3aa: CASSPGGNTGVKQYF

v_gene: TRBV27
abundance: .
d_gene: TRBD2
j_gene: TRBJ2-3
CDR3nt: TGTGCCAGCAGTACGAGCGGGACTAGCACAGATACGCAGTATTTT
CDR3aa: CASSTSGTSTDTQYF

v_gene: TRBV5-8
abundance: .
d_gene: .
j_gene: TRBJ2-1
CDR3nt: TGTGCCAGCAGCTTACGGGGGATGGGATACAATGAGCAGTTCTTC
CDR3aa: CASSLRGMGYNEQFF

v_gene: TRBV19
abundance: few
d_gene: TRBD2
j_gene: TRBJ2-7
CDR3nt: TGTGCCAGTAGTATTGGAGCGGGGGGACCCTACGAGCAGTACTTC
CDR3aa: CASSIGAGGPYEQYF

v_gene: TRBV12-3/TRBV12-4
abundance: .
d_gene: .
j_gene: TRBJ2-1
CDR3nt: TGTGCCAGCAGTTTCTCGCGGGACGGAGAGCAGTTCTTC
CDR3aa: CASSFSRDGEQFF

v_gene: TRBV4-3
abundance: once
d_gene: TRBD1
j_gene: TRBJ1-1
CDR3nt: TGCGCCAGCAGGGAGACAGGGGGGAACACTGAAGCTTTCTTT
CDR3aa: CASRETGGNTEAFF

v_gene: TRBV4-3
abundance: .
d_gene: .
j_gene: TRBJ1-3
CDR3nt: TGCGCCAGCAGCCAAGAGGTTAGGGGCTCTGGAAACACCATATATTTT
CDR3aa: CASSQEVRGSGNTIYF

v_gene: TRBV12-3/TRBV12-4
abundance: .
d_gene: .
j_gene: TRBJ2-5
CDR3nt: TGTGCCAGCAGCCGACAGCTTCAAGAGACCCAGTACTTC
CDR3aa: CASSRQLQETQYF

v_gene: TRBV6-6
abundance: .
d_gene: .
j_gene: TRBJ1-5
CDR3nt: TGTGCCAGCAGCGACAGCTATCAGCCCCAGCATTTT
CDR3aa: CASSDSYQPQHF

v_gene: TRBV18
abundance: few
d_gene: .
j_gene: TRBJ1-5
CDR3nt: TGTGCCAGCTCACCGGACAGAAATCAGCCCCAGCATTTT
CDR3aa: CASSPDRNQPQHF